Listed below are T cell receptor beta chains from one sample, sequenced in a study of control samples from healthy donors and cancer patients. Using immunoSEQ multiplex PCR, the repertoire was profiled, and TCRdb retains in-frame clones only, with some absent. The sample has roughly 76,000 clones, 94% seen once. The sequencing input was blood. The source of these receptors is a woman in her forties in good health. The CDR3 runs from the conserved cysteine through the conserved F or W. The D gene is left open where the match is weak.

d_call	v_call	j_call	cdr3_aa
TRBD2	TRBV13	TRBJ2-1	CASSSEGLAGRGEQFF
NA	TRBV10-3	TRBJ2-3	CAIRGTEGDTQYF
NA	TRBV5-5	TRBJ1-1	CASSPPRGRQNTEAFF
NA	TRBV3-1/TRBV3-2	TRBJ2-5	CASSSGTLLSIEETQYF
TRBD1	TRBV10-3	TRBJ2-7	CAISDPTGAYEQYF
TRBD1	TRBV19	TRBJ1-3	CASSTAGRGTGNTIYF
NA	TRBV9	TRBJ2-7	CASSVGLEFYEQYF
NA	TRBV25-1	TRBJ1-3	CASGSSGNTIYF
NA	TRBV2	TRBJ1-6	CASKADGLRGPLHF
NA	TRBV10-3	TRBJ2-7	CAISDLRTRRHEQYF
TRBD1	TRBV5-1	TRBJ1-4	CASSLYRGTNEKLFF
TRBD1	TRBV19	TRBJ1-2	CASSRDRLYGYTF
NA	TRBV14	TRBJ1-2	CASSPGDYGYTF
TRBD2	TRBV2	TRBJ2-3	CASRNWERLAGGSDTQYF
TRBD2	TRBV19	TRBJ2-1	CASTPFGLAGGLNEQFF
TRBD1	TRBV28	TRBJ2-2	CASTPAGTANTGELFF
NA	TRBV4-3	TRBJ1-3	CASSQGGILSGNTIYF
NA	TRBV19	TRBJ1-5	CASRWGWNQPQHF
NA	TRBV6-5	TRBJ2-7	CASRNRDTDEQYF
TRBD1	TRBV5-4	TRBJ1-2	CASSQDRDYGYTF
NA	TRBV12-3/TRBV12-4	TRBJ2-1	CASSLVGRQFF
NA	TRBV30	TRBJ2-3	CAWSVGLAVTDTQYF
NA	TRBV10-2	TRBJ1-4	CASSEFPQQKLFF
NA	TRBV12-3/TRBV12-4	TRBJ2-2	CASSLTTGELFF
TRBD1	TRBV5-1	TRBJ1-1	CASSFQGGSTEAFF
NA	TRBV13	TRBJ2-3	CASSLVRGPDTQYF
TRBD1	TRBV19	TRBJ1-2	CASSWTGPIYGYTF
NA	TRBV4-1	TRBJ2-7	CASSQDRSSIYEQYF
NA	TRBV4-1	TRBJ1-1	CASSQGGGVKPRGAFF
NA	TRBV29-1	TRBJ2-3	CSPMTGDTQYF
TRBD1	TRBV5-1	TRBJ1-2	CASSPGTGGAWGYTF
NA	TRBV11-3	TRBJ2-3	CASSLEGGDTQYF
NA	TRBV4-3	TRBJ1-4	CASSPYLGNEKLFF
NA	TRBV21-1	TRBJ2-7	CASFLGRLACYEQYF
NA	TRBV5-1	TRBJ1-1	CASRWAGGEAEAFF
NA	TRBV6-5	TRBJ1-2	CASSPGGVFYTF
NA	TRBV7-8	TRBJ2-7	CASSLKGEFPYEQYF
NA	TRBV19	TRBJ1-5	CASSPRGSGAGGQPQHF
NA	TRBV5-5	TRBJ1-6	CASSLLGLYNSPLHF
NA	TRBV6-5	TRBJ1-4	CASTSKGEPNEKLFF
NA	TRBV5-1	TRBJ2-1	CASSLKVGDYNEQFF
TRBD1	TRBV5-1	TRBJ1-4	CASSEGDRGSTNEKLFF
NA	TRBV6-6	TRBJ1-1	CASSYQFDRRKKAFF
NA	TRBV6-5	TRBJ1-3	CASTPDGGNTIYF
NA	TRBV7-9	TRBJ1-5	CASSLYRQPQHF
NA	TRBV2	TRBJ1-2	CASSWGSGYGYTF
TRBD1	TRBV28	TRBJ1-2	CASSPPTGNYGYTF
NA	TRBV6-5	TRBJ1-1	CASRTRGTEAFF
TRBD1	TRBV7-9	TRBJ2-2	CASSLGPGTGVNTGELFF
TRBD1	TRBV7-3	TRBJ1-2	CASSLDRGDGYTF
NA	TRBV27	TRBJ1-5	CASSTGWQPQHF
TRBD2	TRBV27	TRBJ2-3	CASSLRLAGGVSDTDTQYF
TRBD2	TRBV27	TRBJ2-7	CASSSPLSGSSYEQYF
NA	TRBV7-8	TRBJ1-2	CASSLRRGANYGYTF
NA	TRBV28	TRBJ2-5	CASSPRSGTWAQYF
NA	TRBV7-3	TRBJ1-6	CASSLSQHNSPLHF
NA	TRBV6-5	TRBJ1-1	CASSYQKNTEAFF
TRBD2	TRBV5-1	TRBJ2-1	CASSLVESSGTSSHEQFF
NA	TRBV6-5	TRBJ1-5	CASSYNEDQPQHF
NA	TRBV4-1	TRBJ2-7	CASSQERDHEQYF